Shown below are 24 T cell receptor beta chains from a single sample sequenced in a study of long-term antiretroviral therapy in people with HIV. Survey-level immunoSEQ v3.0 assays were run. Measured with immunoSEQ multiplex PCR; TCRdb has only the in-frame clones, and not every one. The table shows about 31,000 clones, with about 93% occurring only once. The source was unsorted PBMCs, collected more than 5 years after starting antiretroviral therapy. These receptors were taken from a woman in her thirties or forties with HIV.

This chain joins TRBV11-3 and TRBJ2-2, with 12 nucleotides matching TRBD2. Germline V gene sequence: CDR1 SGHNT, CDR2 YENEEA. After removal of 6 bases from V and 7 bases from J, the junction contained 9 bases not matched to a gene. This CDR3 contains 16 residues. The CDR3 loop reads CASSPRTSGVIGELFF. The CDR3 nucleotides read TGTGCCAGCAGTCCGAGGACTAGCGGGGTGATCGGGGAGCTGTTTTTT.

The chain carries TRBV5-4 and TRBJ1-2; D gene uncertain. There are 13 residues in the CDR3. Looked up from germline, CDR1 is SGHNT and CDR2 is YYREEE (reference sequence). V lost 1 base and J 6 bases, leaving 10 bases between the germline ends. CDR3 nucleotide sequence: TGTGCCAGCAGCTTGATCGGGGAACATGGCTACACCTTC. Translated, it gives CASSLIGEHGYTF.

This chain joins TRBV11-1 and TRBJ2-1; a possible D gene is TRBD2 (6 bases). V lost 0 bases to trimming and J lost 7 bases, with 10 bases between them. This CDR3 is 14 amino acids long. From germline, CDR1 is SGHAT and CDR2 FQDESV (reference sequence). CDR3: CASSLAGAGNEQFF. CDR3 DNA: TGTGCCAGCAGCTTAGCGGGAGCGGGTAATGAGCAGTTCTTC.

The gene calls are TRBV10-3 and TRBJ2-7, with 9 bases fitting TRBD1. The J segment lost 0 bases and the V segment lost 6 bases, leaving 6 bases of the junction unmatched. Germline lookup yields CDR1 ENHRY and CDR2 SYGVKD. This CDR3 has 15 amino acids. The CDR3 loop is CAIRETGGVSYEQYF. For the CDR3, the DNA is TGTGCCATCAGGGAGACAGGGGGGGTCTCCTACGAGCAGTACTTC.

This clone has only one observation. The chain combines TRBV10-3 with TRBJ1-5; D is unclear. Germline V gene data show CDR1 as ENHRY and CDR2 as SYGVKD. The V gene lost 3 bases and the J gene lost 6 bases, with 9 bases spanning the gap. The CDR3 totals 13 residues. In nucleotides, the CDR3 is TGTGCCATCAGTGAAGGGAGGCGTCAGCCCCAGCATTTT. This gives the protein CAISEGRRQPQHF.

V is TRBV27 and J is TRBJ2-2; 8 bases fit TRBD2. There are 14 residues in the CDR3. The junction had 4 bases not matched to a gene; V was cut back by 6 bases and J by 4 bases. Germline V gene lookup returns CDR1 MNHEY and CDR2 SMNVEV (reference sequence). The CDR3 spells CASSPAGATGELFF. The DNA for the CDR3 is TGTGCCAGCAGCCCAGCGGGAGCCACCGGGGAGCTGTTTTTT.

This sequence joins TRBV4-2 and TRBJ1-2; D ambiguous. V lost 2 bases and J lost 6, with 13 bases in between. This CDR3 spans 14 amino acids. Germline V gives CDR1 LGHNA, CDR2 YNFKEQ. As DNA, the CDR3 is TGTGCCAGCAGCCAAACCGGACTGCGCGATGGCTACACCTTC. Residues: CASSQTGLRDGYTF.

CDR3 DNA: TGTGCCAGCTCACACTGGAGGACAGGAGCCTACGAGCAGTACTTC. Translation: CASSHWRTGAYEQYF. The rearrangement joins TRBV7-8 to TRBJ2-7, with 7 bases lining up with TRBD1. This CDR3 contains 15 residues. V dropped 8 bases and J dropped 2; count of bases not matched to a gene: 12. The germline V gene has CDR1 SGHVS and CDR2 FQNEAQ.

In its sample, this clone was seen once. The chain couples TRBV7-9 to TRBJ1-4; D unclear. V lost 6 bases and J lost 7, with 21 bases in between. CDR1 SEHNR and CDR2 FQNEAQ come from the germline V gene (reference sequence). The CDR3 consists of 16 residues. The CDR3 coding sequence is TGTGCCAGCAGTCACCAGGTTGGTGGATTCGGTGAAAAACTGTTTTTT. Its translation: CASSHQVGGFGEKLFF.

The V and J genes are TRBV2 and TRBJ1-1, with 7 bases matching TRBD1. Per the germline V gene, CDR1 is SNHLY and CDR2 is FYNNEI. This CDR3 comprises 15 residues. Trimming cost V 4 bases and J 1 base; bases outside gene matches: 6. The CDR3 is CASSGPRGGNTEAFF. The CDR3 DNA is TGTGCCAGCAGTGGTCCCAGGGGGGGGAACACTGAAGCTTTCTTT.

V is TRBV5-4 and J is TRBJ2-7; the D is unclear. V was clipped by 4 bases and J by 2 bases, with 13 bases between them. Germline V gives CDR1 SGHNT, CDR2 YYREEE (reference sequence). This CDR3 contains 14 residues. CDR3 sequence (DNA): TGTGCCAGCAGCCTCGACATTGGCCCCTACGAGCAGTACTTC. Translation: CASSLDIGPYEQYF. Looking up the rest from reference TRBV5-4 and TRBJ2-7 gives the full variable domain: ETGVTQSPTHLIKTRGQQVTLRCSSQSGHNTVSWYQQALGQGPQFIFQYYREEENGRGNFPPRFSGLQFPNYSSELNVNALELDDSALYLCASSLDIGPYEQYFGPGTRLTVT.

This clone has just a few counts. This chain links TRBV7-6 with TRBJ2-3; no reliable D call. Germline values: CDR1 SGHVS, CDR2 FNYEAQ. V lost 5 bases to trimming and J lost 5 bases, with 26 bases between them. This CDR3 has 18 residues. CDR3: CASSRMFTVGSQEDTQYF. DNA for the CDR3: TGTGCCAGCAGCCGTATGTTTACCGTGGGCAGCCAAGAAGATACGCAGTATTTT. The whole variable domain, remainder taken from reference TRBV7-6 and TRBJ2-3, is GAGVSQSPRYKVTKRGQDVALRCDPISGHVSLYWYRQALGQGPEFLTYFNYEAQQDKSGLPNDRFSAERPEGSISTLTIQRTEQRDSAMYRCASSRMFTVGSQEDTQYFGPGTRLTVL.

This sequence joins TRBV2 and TRBJ2-5; no clear D gene. Germline assignment: CDR1 SNHLY and CDR2 FYNNEI. The CDR3 length is 14 residues. V lost 4 bases and J 2 bases, leaving 11 bases between the germline ends. The CDR3 region is CASSGNGIQETQYF. The CDR3 nucleotides read TGTGCCAGCAGTGGTAACGGAATACAAGAGACCCAGTACTTC.

This sequence joins TRBV5-4 and TRBJ2-1, with D perhaps matching TRBD1 or TRBD2 (7 bases each). CDR3 size: 14 residues. Deletions cut 7 bases from V and 1 base from J, with 12 bases between. Per the germline V gene, CDR1 is SGHNT and CDR2 is YYREEE (reference sequence). DNA of the CDR3: TGTGCCAGCGAGCGGGACAGTTCCTACAATGAGCAGTTCTTC. As protein: CASERDSSYNEQFF. Looking up the rest from reference TRBV5-4 and TRBJ2-1 gives the full variable domain: ETGVTQSPTHLIKTRGQQVTLRCSSQSGHNTVSWYQQALGQGPQFIFQYYREEENGRGNFPPRFSGLQFPNYSSELNVNALELDDSALYLCASERDSSYNEQFFGPGTRLTVL.

V gene TRBV5-6 combines with J gene TRBJ2-6, with a possible D match to TRBD2 (7 bases). The CDR3 is 15 amino acids. The V gene's germline CDR1 is SGHDT and CDR2 YYEEEE. Trimming removed 5 bases at V and 2 bases at J, with 11 bases between. CDR3 sequence: CASSAGGPGANVLTF. The CDR3 DNA follows: TGTGCCAGCAGTGCCGGGGGGCCTGGGGCCAACGTCCTGACTTTC.

The gene calls are TRBV7-9 and TRBJ1-3; a possible D gene is TRBD1 (5 bases). The V and J ends lost 3 bases and 0 bases respectively, with 15 bases between them. Germline values: CDR1 SEHNR, CDR2 FQNEAQ (reference sequence). The CDR3 sequence is 17 residues long. The CDR3 coding sequence is TGTGCCAGCAGCTTGCGGCCAGGGTCCCGCTCTGGAAACACCATATATTTT. It codes for CASSLRPGSRSGNTIYF.

The chain links TRBV27 to TRBJ2-1; 9 bases are a match to TRBD2. After removal of 0 bases from V and 4 bases from J, the junction contained 1 base not matched to a gene. The CDR3 runs to 15 residues. The V gene's germline CDR1 is MNHEY and CDR2 SMNVEV (reference sequence). The CDR3 here is CASSLSAGGYNEQFF. The CDR3 coding sequence is TGTGCCAGCAGTTTATCTGCGGGGGGGTACAATGAGCAGTTCTTC.

The chain is built from TRBV15 and TRBJ1-4; D remains unclear. This CDR3 region has 12 residues. The V gene's germline CDR1 is LNHNV and CDR2 YYDKDF (reference sequence). V was cut by 3 bases and J by 8 bases, with 7 bases left in between. The CDR3, as DNA: TGTGCCACCAGCAGCGCTTCCGAAAAACTGTTTTTT. Residues: CATSSASEKLFF.

The rearrangement links TRBV6-5 to TRBJ1-1; 12 nucleotides agree with TRBD1. The CDR3 extends over 16 amino acids. The trim removed 2 bases at V and 4 bases at J, leaving 5 bases unmatched. In germline, CDR1 is MNHEY, CDR2 SVGAGI. The CDR3 spells CASSYRLGQGATEAFF. Written as DNA, the CDR3 is TGTGCCAGCAGTTACCGATTGGGACAGGGGGCCACTGAAGCTTTCTTT.

The chain uses TRBV4-3 and TRBJ1-3; no reliable D call. Germline V gene data show CDR1 as LGHNA and CDR2 as YSLEER. This CDR3 is built from 16 residues. Deletions cut 0 bases from V and 0 bases from J, with 9 bases between. CDR3 nucleotide sequence: TGCGCCAGCAGCCAAGATGAGAGGGACTCTGGAAACACCATATATTTT. Its protein product is CASSQDERDSGNTIYF.

This clone came up once. The chain couples TRBV5-1 to TRBJ2-4, with TRBD2 identical over 7 bases. V was pared by 5 bases and J by 0 bases, with 8 bases of the junction left unmatched. CDR3 size: 16 residues. Germline V CDR1 and CDR2: SGHRS, YFSETQ. The CDR3 nucleotides are TGCGCCAGCAGGGGGGGGGACCGCCTAGCCAAAAACATTCAGTACTTC. This translates into CASRGGDRLAKNIQYF. Together with reference TRBV5-1 and TRBJ2-4, the CDR3 gives the full variable domain: KAGVTQTPRYLIKTRGQQVTLSCSPISGHRSVSWYQQTPGQGLQFLFEYFSETQRNKGNFPGRFSGRQFSNSRSEMNVSTLELGDSALYLCASRGGDRLAKNIQYFGAGTRLSVL.

This clone was seen just once. The chain combines TRBV5-1 with TRBJ2-2; D remains unclear. V shed 4 bases and J shed 2 bases, with 9 bases lying between them. The CDR3 consists of 14 residues. In germline, CDR1 is SGHRS, CDR2 YFSETQ. The CDR3 spells CASSLEINTGELFF. The CDR3 bases are TGCGCCAGCAGCCTAGAGATTAACACCGGGGAGCTGTTTTTT.

The V gene is TRBV14, the J gene TRBJ2-1, with TRBD2 matching 12 bases. Losses at the gene ends were 3 bases for V and 10 bases for J; bases not matched to a gene: 7. CDR3 length equals 15 residues. Per germline, CDR1 SGHDN and CDR2 FVKESK. For the CDR3, the DNA is TGTGCCAGCAGCCAGTTACTAGCGGGAGGAGACGAGCAGTTCTTC. Translating gives CASSQLLAGGDEQFF.

V usage is TRBV7-9 and J usage is TRBJ2-2; possibly TRBD1 for D (6 bases). Between the trimmed V and J ends, which lost 5 bases and 5 bases, there was a span of 18 bases. Germline loops: CDR1 SEHNR, CDR2 FQNEAQ (reference sequence). The CDR3 is 16 residues long. CDR3 nucleotide sequence: TGTGCCAGCAGCAGAGGGGGTCTTATTGGGACCGGGGAGCTGTTTTTT. The encoded protein is CASSRGGLIGTGELFF.